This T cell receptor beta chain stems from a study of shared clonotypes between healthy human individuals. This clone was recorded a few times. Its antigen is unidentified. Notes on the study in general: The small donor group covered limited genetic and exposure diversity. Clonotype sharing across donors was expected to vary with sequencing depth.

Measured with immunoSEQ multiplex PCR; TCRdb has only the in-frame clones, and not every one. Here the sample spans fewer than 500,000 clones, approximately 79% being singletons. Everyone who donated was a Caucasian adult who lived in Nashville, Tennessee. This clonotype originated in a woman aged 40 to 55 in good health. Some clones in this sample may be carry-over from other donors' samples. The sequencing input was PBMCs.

The CDR3 reads CAWGPGQGWETQYF. Written as DNA, the CDR3 is TGTGCCTGGGGGCCGGGACAGGGGTGGGAGACCCAGTACTTC. The chain carries TRBV30 and TRBJ2-5; the match to TRBD1 covers 10 bases. CDR1 GTSNPN and CDR2 SVGIG come from the germline V gene (reference sequence). The CDR3 runs to 14 residues. Losses at the gene ends were 5 bases for V and 5 bases for J; bases not matched to a gene: 8.